This is a list of T cell receptor beta chains from one sample in a study of cytomegalovirus exposure and HLA in healthy donors. TCRdb keeps only in-frame clones here, not all; method: immunoSEQ multiplex PCR. The table lists 60,000 to 70,000 clones, 75% to 90% of them singletons. Sequencing was done on a sample of PBMCs. The receptors here all came from a woman aged 18-35 years in good health and CMV-seronegative. The CDR3 runs from the conserved cysteine through the conserved F or W. The order of the fields is V gene, clone size, CDR3 length, D gene, J gene, CDR3 protein, CDR3 DNA. The D gene is left open where the match is weak. Clone size appears in some rows only: once, few, many, or a class for an expanded clone.

v_gene: TRBV14; abundance: -; len: 14; d_gene: TRBD1; j_gene: TRBJ2-1; CDR3aa: CASSQGQGHNEQFF; CDR3nt: TGTGCCAGCAGCCAAGGACAGGGGCACAATGAGCAGTTCTTC
v_gene: TRBV20-1; abundance: -; len: 11; d_gene: -; j_gene: TRBJ2-2; CDR3aa: CSARLNRELFF; CDR3nt: TGCAGTGCTAGACTGAACAGGGAGCTGTTTTTT
v_gene: TRBV4-3; abundance: once; len: 16; d_gene: -; j_gene: TRBJ2-7; CDR3aa: CASSHQTGTLPYEQYF; CDR3nt: TGCGCCAGCAGCCATCAGACAGGCACCCTTCCCTACGAGCAGTACTTC
v_gene: TRBV18; abundance: -; len: 16; d_gene: TRBD1; j_gene: TRBJ1-1; CDR3aa: CASSPRTGVMDTEAFF; CDR3nt: TGTGCCAGCTCACCGAGGACAGGGGTTATGGACACTGAAGCTTTCTTT
v_gene: TRBV4-3; abundance: once; len: 17; d_gene: -; j_gene: TRBJ2-6; CDR3aa: CASSQDTPGRGANVLTF; CDR3nt: TGCGCCAGCAGCCAAGATACCCCAGGGCGCGGGGCCAACGTCCTGACTTTC
v_gene: TRBV2; abundance: few; len: 15; d_gene: -; j_gene: TRBJ1-5; CDR3aa: CASSGTGSSNQPQHF; CDR3nt: TGTGCCAGCAGTGGGACGGGGAGTAGCAATCAGCCCCAGCATTTT
v_gene: TRBV4-2; abundance: few; len: 13; d_gene: -; j_gene: TRBJ2-7; CDR3aa: CASSQGSYWEQYF; CDR3nt: TGTGCCAGCAGCCAAGGAAGTTACTGGGAGCAGTACTTC
v_gene: TRBV28; abundance: -; len: 14; d_gene: -; j_gene: TRBJ2-3; CDR3aa: CASSSERVTDTQYF; CDR3nt: TGTGCCAGCAGTTCGGAGCGGGTCACAGATACGCAGTATTTT
v_gene: TRBV5-1; abundance: once; len: 17; d_gene: TRBD2; j_gene: TRBJ2-3; CDR3aa: CASSLAGLARATDTQYF; CDR3nt: TGCGCCAGCAGCTTGGCCGGACTAGCGAGGGCCACAGATACGCAGTATTTT
v_gene: TRBV5-1; abundance: -; len: 15; d_gene: -; j_gene: TRBJ2-7; CDR3aa: CASSLRAGNSYEQYF; CDR3nt: TGCGCCAGCAGCCTTAGGGCGGGAAACTCCTACGAGCAGTACTTC
v_gene: TRBV30; abundance: few; len: 11; d_gene: -; j_gene: TRBJ1-2; CDR3aa: CAWNRDYGYTF; CDR3nt: TGTGCCTGGAACAGGGATTATGGCTACACCTTC
v_gene: TRBV10-1; abundance: -; len: 12; d_gene: -; j_gene: TRBJ2-7; CDR3aa: CADGDIAYEQYF; CDR3nt: TGCGCCGATGGGGACATAGCCTACGAGCAGTACTTC
v_gene: TRBV11-2; abundance: -; len: 17; d_gene: TRBD1; j_gene: TRBJ2-5; CDR3aa: CASSLGGLGTGLETQYF; CDR3nt: TGTGCCAGCAGCTTAGGGGGCCTAGGGACAGGGCTGGAGACCCAGTACTTC
v_gene: TRBV27; abundance: -; len: 16; d_gene: TRBD1; j_gene: TRBJ2-6; CDR3aa: CASSLSTGAGANVLTF; CDR3nt: TGTGCCAGCAGTTTAAGTACAGGGGCTGGGGCCAACGTCCTGACTTTC
v_gene: TRBV27; abundance: -; len: 15; d_gene: TRBD2; j_gene: TRBJ2-7; CDR3aa: CASSSSGAKTYEQYF; CDR3nt: TGTGCCAGCAGTTCTAGCGGGGCCAAAACCTACGAGCAGTACTTC
v_gene: TRBV18; abundance: -; len: 13; d_gene: -; j_gene: TRBJ2-7; CDR3aa: CASSPQELDEQYF; CDR3nt: TGTGCCAGCTCACCACAAGAGCTGGACGAGCAGTACTTC
v_gene: TRBV5-4; abundance: -; len: 14; d_gene: -; j_gene: TRBJ2-3; CDR3aa: CASSLDRYTDTQYF; CDR3nt: TGTGCCAGCAGCTTGGACAGATACACAGATACGCAGTATTTT
v_gene: TRBV9; abundance: -; len: 15; d_gene: -; j_gene: TRBJ1-3; CDR3aa: CASREGDLSGNTIYF; CDR3nt: TGTGCCAGCAGAGAAGGAGACCTCTCAGGAAACACCATATATTTT
v_gene: TRBV7-9; abundance: -; len: 14; d_gene: TRBD2; j_gene: TRBJ2-1; CDR3aa: CASSSGTSTNEQFF; CDR3nt: TGTGCCAGCAGCTCCGGGACTAGCACCAATGAGCAGTTCTTC
v_gene: TRBV19; abundance: -; len: 16; d_gene: TRBD1; j_gene: TRBJ2-4; CDR3aa: CASSVQGARAKNIQYF; CDR3nt: TGTGCCAGTAGTGTCCAGGGGGCCCGGGCCAAAAACATTCAGTACTTC
v_gene: TRBV7-2; abundance: -; len: 16; d_gene: TRBD2; j_gene: TRBJ2-2; CDR3aa: CASSLRLAVNTGELFF; CDR3nt: TGTGCCAGCAGCCTCAGACTAGCGGTGAACACCGGGGAGCTGTTTTTT
v_gene: TRBV9; abundance: -; len: 14; d_gene: -; j_gene: TRBJ2-3; CDR3aa: CASSVSSSTDTQYF; CDR3nt: TGTGCCAGCAGCGTTAGCTCTAGCACAGATACGCAGTATTTT
v_gene: TRBV5-1; abundance: -; len: 17; d_gene: -; j_gene: TRBJ2-3; CDR3aa: CASSLVSAATSAHTQYF; CDR3nt: TGCGCCAGCAGCTTGGTTTCAGCGGCTACCTCCGCACATACGCAGTATTTT
v_gene: TRBV7-2; abundance: -; len: 13; d_gene: -; j_gene: TRBJ1-6; CDR3aa: CASSFEGVAPLHF; CDR3nt: TGTGCCAGCAGCTTTGAGGGTGTGGCACCCCTCCACTTT
v_gene: TRBV30; abundance: -; len: 14; d_gene: -; j_gene: TRBJ1-3; CDR3aa: CAWSQGSGGNTIYF; CDR3nt: TGTGCCTGGAGTCAGGGTTCTGGCGGAAACACCATATATTTT
v_gene: TRBV5-6; abundance: -; len: 16; d_gene: TRBD2; j_gene: TRBJ2-3; CDR3aa: CASSSFGGGSTDTQYF; CDR3nt: TGTGCCAGCAGCTCCTTTGGGGGGGGGAGCACAGATACGCAGTATTTT
v_gene: TRBV28; abundance: -; len: 16; d_gene: TRBD1; j_gene: TRBJ2-7; CDR3aa: CASSYFSGQVDYEQYF; CDR3nt: TGTGCCAGCAGTTATTTCTCGGGACAGGTCGACTACGAGCAGTACTTC
v_gene: TRBV7-2; abundance: -; len: 15; d_gene: -; j_gene: TRBJ2-1; CDR3aa: CASSISSSSYNEQFF; CDR3nt: TGTGCCAGCAGCATCAGTTCTTCCTCCTACAATGAGCAGTTCTTC
v_gene: TRBV9; abundance: -; len: 15; d_gene: TRBD1; j_gene: TRBJ2-7; CDR3aa: CASSVGGQGSYEQYF; CDR3nt: TGTGCCAGCAGCGTAGGGGGACAGGGCTCCTACGAGCAGTACTTC
v_gene: TRBV6-5; abundance: -; len: 14; d_gene: -; j_gene: TRBJ1-5; CDR3aa: CASSFGISNQPQHF; CDR3nt: TGTGCCAGCAGTTTCGGGATTAGCAATCAGCCCCAGCATTTT
v_gene: TRBV6-5; abundance: -; len: 14; d_gene: -; j_gene: TRBJ2-5; CDR3aa: CASSYSPNQETQYF; CDR3nt: TGTGCCAGCAGTTACTCCCCTAACCAAGAGACCCAGTACTTC
v_gene: TRBV4-2; abundance: -; len: 16; d_gene: TRBD1; j_gene: TRBJ1-1; CDR3aa: CASSQDSGTGSTEAFF; CDR3nt: TGTGCCAGCAGCCAAGATTCGGGGACAGGGAGCACTGAAGCTTTCTTT
v_gene: TRBV9; abundance: -; len: 18; d_gene: TRBD2; j_gene: TRBJ2-1; CDR3aa: CASSERGLAGDSYNEQFF; CDR3nt: TGTGCCAGCAGCGAGAGAGGACTAGCGGGAGACTCCTACAATGAGCAGTTCTTC
v_gene: TRBV9; abundance: -; len: 14; d_gene: -; j_gene: TRBJ1-2; CDR3aa: CASSVVDSSYGYTF; CDR3nt: TGTGCCAGCAGCGTAGTAGACAGCAGCTATGGCTACACCTTC
v_gene: TRBV18; abundance: -; len: 15; d_gene: TRBD1; j_gene: TRBJ2-7; CDR3aa: CASSPIDRVVYEQYF; CDR3nt: TGTGCCAGCTCACCAATCGACAGGGTAGTGTACGAGCAGTACTTC
v_gene: TRBV7-6; abundance: -; len: 16; d_gene: TRBD1; j_gene: TRBJ2-3; CDR3aa: CASSVRQGAGTDTQYF; CDR3nt: TGTGCCAGCAGCGTAAGACAGGGGGCCGGCACAGATACGCAGTATTTT
v_gene: TRBV9; abundance: -; len: 14; d_gene: -; j_gene: TRBJ2-5; CDR3aa: CASSVRGGGETQYF; CDR3nt: TGTGCCAGCAGCGTACGCGGGGGCGGGGAGACCCAGTACTTC
v_gene: TRBV5-1; abundance: -; len: 14; d_gene: -; j_gene: TRBJ1-3; CDR3aa: CASSSGQAGNTIYF; CDR3nt: TGCGCCAGCAGCTCCGGTCAAGCTGGAAACACCATATATTTT
v_gene: TRBV6-4; abundance: -; len: 14; d_gene: TRBD2; j_gene: TRBJ2-3; CDR3aa: CASSDSSGADTQYF; CDR3nt: TGTGCCAGCAGTGACTCTAGCGGGGCAGATACGCAGTATTTT
v_gene: TRBV6-1; abundance: -; len: 13; d_gene: TRBD2; j_gene: TRBJ2-1; CDR3aa: CASREGLGGVQFF; CDR3nt: TGTGCCAGCAGGGAAGGGCTCGGGGGGGTGCAGTTCTTC
v_gene: TRBV5-8; abundance: -; len: 12; d_gene: -; j_gene: TRBJ1-1; CDR3aa: CASSLVSGEAFF; CDR3nt: TGTGCCAGCAGCTTGGTTTCGGGTGAAGCTTTCTTT
v_gene: TRBV7-9; abundance: -; len: 15; d_gene: -; j_gene: TRBJ2-2; CDR3aa: CASSLVGGATGELFF; CDR3nt: TGTGCCAGCAGCTTAGTGGGCGGGGCCACCGGGGAGCTGTTTTTT
v_gene: TRBV7-2; abundance: -; len: 14; d_gene: TRBD2; j_gene: TRBJ2-7; CDR3aa: CASSLTAGVSEQYF; CDR3nt: TGTGCCAGCAGCTTGACAGCGGGAGTTAGCGAGCAGTACTTC
v_gene: TRBV19; abundance: few; len: 14; d_gene: -; j_gene: TRBJ2-7; CDR3aa: CASSPGGSSYEQYF; CDR3nt: TGTGCCAGTAGTCCCGGGGGATCCTCCTACGAGCAGTACTTC
v_gene: TRBV7-3; abundance: -; len: 15; d_gene: TRBD1; j_gene: TRBJ2-7; CDR3aa: CASSQGGDRGYEQYF; CDR3nt: TGTGCCAGCAGCCAGGGGGGGGACAGGGGCTACGAGCAGTACTTC
v_gene: TRBV6-5; abundance: -; len: 15; d_gene: TRBD2; j_gene: TRBJ2-3; CDR3aa: CASTLSGGPTDTQYF; CDR3nt: TGTGCCAGCACCCTTAGCGGGGGCCCCACAGATACGCAGTATTTT
v_gene: TRBV18; abundance: -; len: 17; d_gene: TRBD2; j_gene: TRBJ2-1; CDR3aa: CASSPQRTSGRDNEQFF; CDR3nt: TGTGCCAGCTCACCCCAAAGGACTAGCGGGAGGGACAATGAGCAGTTCTTC
v_gene: TRBV6-5; abundance: once; len: 13; d_gene: -; j_gene: TRBJ2-5; CDR3aa: CASSPWRAETQYF; CDR3nt: TGTGCCAGCAGCCCGTGGCGGGCAGAGACCCAGTACTTC
v_gene: TRBV9; abundance: -; len: 14; d_gene: TRBD1; j_gene: TRBJ1-1; CDR3aa: CASSVEGARTEAFF; CDR3nt: TGTGCCAGCAGCGTAGAGGGGGCACGGACTGAAGCTTTCTTT
v_gene: TRBV29-1; abundance: -; len: 14; d_gene: -; j_gene: TRBJ2-5; CDR3aa: CSVGGGSSQETQYF; CDR3nt: TGCAGCGTTGGAGGGGGATCCTCGCAAGAGACCCAGTACTTC
v_gene: TRBV7-8; abundance: -; len: 13; d_gene: TRBD1; j_gene: TRBJ1-2; CDR3aa: CASSIFNRGGYTF; CDR3nt: TGTGCCAGCAGCATATTTAACAGGGGTGGCTACACCTTC
v_gene: TRBV4-3; abundance: -; len: 14; d_gene: -; j_gene: TRBJ2-5; CDR3aa: CASSPSRDVETQYF; CDR3nt: TGCGCCAGCAGCCCCAGCAGGGATGTGGAGACCCAGTACTTC